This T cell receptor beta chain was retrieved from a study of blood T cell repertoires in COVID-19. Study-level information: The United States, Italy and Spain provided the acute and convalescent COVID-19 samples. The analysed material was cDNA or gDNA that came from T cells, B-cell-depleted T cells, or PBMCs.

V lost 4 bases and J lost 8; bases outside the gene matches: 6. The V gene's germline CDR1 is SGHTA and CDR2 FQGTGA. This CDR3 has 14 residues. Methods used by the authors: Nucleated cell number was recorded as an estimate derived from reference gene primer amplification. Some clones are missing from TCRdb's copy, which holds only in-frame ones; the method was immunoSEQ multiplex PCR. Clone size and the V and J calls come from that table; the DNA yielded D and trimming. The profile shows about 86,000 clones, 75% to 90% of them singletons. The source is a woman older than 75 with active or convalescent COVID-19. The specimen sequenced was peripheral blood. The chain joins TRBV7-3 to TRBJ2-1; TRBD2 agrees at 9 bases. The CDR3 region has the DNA TGTGCCAGCAGCTCGGGACTAGCCCCCCATGAGCAGTTCTTC. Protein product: CASSSGLAPHEQFF.